This TCR beta chain originates from a study of T cell changes during pregnancy in multiple sclerosis. This clone came up once. The CDR3 runs to 18 residues. V shed 2 bases and J 6 bases; nucleotides not matched to a gene: 9. CDR1 and CDR2 from the germline V gene are LNHDA and SQIVND (reference sequence). Assay used: immunoSEQ multiplex PCR; TCRdb lists only in-frame clones, some missing. The sample records tens of thousands of clones, roughly 92% being singletons. The rearrangement uses TRBV19 and TRBJ2-1; 14 nucleotides align to TRBD2. The sequence derives from a female donor with multiple sclerosis, enrolled in a pregnancy study. Sequenced material: peripheral blood, taken in the second trimester of pregnancy. For the CDR3, the DNA is TGTGCCAGTAGTATAATTACCGGGACTAGCGGGAGAGGCAATGAGCAGTTCTTC. Its translation: CASSIITGTSGRGNEQFF.